These 15 T cell receptor beta chains were sequenced from one sample in a study of blood T cell repertoires in COVID-19. The protocol was immunoSEQ multiplex PCR, while the TCRdb copy is restricted to in-frame clones and leaves out a portion. Among around 250,000 clones listed, 70% to 90% were seen once. Sample: PBMCs or T cells enriched from blood (not recorded which). The receptors stem from a woman aged 45-65 years who had recovered from COVID-19.

V usage is TRBV3-1 (or the pseudogene TRBV3-2) and J usage is TRBJ2-7; tentatively, D is TRBD2 (6 bases). The germline V gene encodes CDR1 LGHDT and CDR2 YNNKEL (reference sequence). The V end was cut by 3 bases, the J end by 0 bases, with 15 bases between. The CDR3 contains 16 residues. CDR3 DNA: TGTGCCAGCAGCCAGGGGGGTTACGGGAGCTCCTACGAGCAGTACTTC. The encoded protein is CASSQGGYGSSYEQYF.

This sequence joins TRBV7-9 and TRBJ2-3; TRBD2 agrees at 7 bases. Trimming at V came to 1 base and at J to 5 bases, leaving 6 bases not matched to a gene. The CDR3 consists of 15 residues. The germline V gene encodes CDR1 SEHNR and CDR2 FQNEAQ (reference sequence). The CDR3 DNA reads TGTGCCAGCAGCTTAGACAAAACGGGGGGAGATACGCAGTATTTT. Protein: CASSLDKTGGDTQYF.

This sequence joins TRBV29-1 and TRBJ1-1, with D uncertain. Germline CDR1 and CDR2: SQVTM and ANQGSEA. The CDR3 has 13 residues. V gave up 3 bases and J gave up 0 bases, with 8 bases separating them. The CDR3 protein is CSVDGGLNTEAFF. The CDR3 DNA is TGCAGCGTTGATGGAGGGCTGAACACTGAAGCTTTCTTT. Combining the CDR3 with reference TRBV29-1 and TRBJ1-1 gives the whole variable domain SAVISQKPSRDICQRGTSLTIQCQVDSQVTMMFWYRQQPGQSLTLIATANQGSEATYESGFVIDKFPISRPNLTFSTLTVSNMSPEDSSIYLCSVDGGLNTEAFFGQGTRLTVV.

This clone came up once. The rearrangement joins TRBV2 to TRBJ2-1; 9 bases are a match to TRBD2. The CDR3 contains 12 residues. Germline V gene sequence: CDR1 SNHLY, CDR2 FYNNEI. Trimming removed 7 bases from V and 10 bases from J; junction bases left unmatched: 5. The CDR3: CASTLGLAEQFF. The CDR3 bases are TGTGCCAGCACCCTAGGACTAGCGGAGCAGTTCTTC.

As DNA, the CDR3 is TGTGCCACCAGCAGGGGGAAGGAGCGGGAGTCTCGCACAGATACGCAGTATTTT. Encoded protein: CATSRGKERESRTDTQYF. The rearrangement uses TRBV15 and TRBJ2-3; 8 bases align to TRBD2. CDR1 and CDR2 from the germline V gene are LNHNV and YYDKDF (reference sequence). After removal of 3 bases from V and 1 base from J, the junction contained 12 bases not matched to a gene. The length of the CDR3 is 18 residues.

The CDR3 spells CASSSLVLAKNIQYF. The CDR3 DNA reads TGTGCCAGCAGTTCCCTCGTATTAGCCAAAAACATTCAGTACTTC. V and J are TRBV6-2 or TRBV6-3 and TRBJ2-4; D is unclear. V was clipped by 4 bases and J by 0 bases, with 10 bases between them. Germline V gene lookup returns CDR1 MNHEY and CDR2 SVGEGT. The CDR3 is 15 amino acids.

This clone was observed a single time. The rearrangement joins TRBV6-5 to TRBJ2-5; no reliable D call. The germline V gene encodes CDR1 MNHEY and CDR2 SVGAGI. The V end lost 7 bases, the J end lost 2 bases, and 11 bases lay between the germline ends. The CDR3 extends over 13 amino acids. CDR3 in amino acids: CASKIERQETQYF. DNA of the CDR3: TGTGCCAGCAAGATAGAACGTCAAGAGACCCAGTACTTC.

This chain links TRBV5-1 with TRBJ2-7; 8 bases fit TRBD1. The CDR3 has 14 residues. The junction had 5 bases not matched to a gene; V was cut back by 3 bases and J by 3 bases. CDR1 is SGHRS and CDR2 is YFSETQ in the germline V gene. DNA for the CDR3: TGCGCCAGCAGCTCAGGGGGCGCACGCTACGAGCAGTACTTC. Its translation: CASSSGGARYEQYF.

V gene TRBV5-5 combines with J gene TRBJ2-1, with D possibly being TRBD2 (5 bases). V lost 6 bases and J 6 bases, leaving 10 bases between the germline ends. CDR1 is SGHKS and CDR2 is YYEKEE in the germline V gene (reference sequence). CDR3 size: 12 residues. CDR3 in amino acids: CASIGLVNEQFF. The CDR3 region has the DNA TGTGCCAGCATCGGACTTGTCAATGAGCAGTTCTTC.

J is TRBJ1-2 and V is TRBV18, with D perhaps TRBD1 (6 bases). Trimming took off 0 bases at V and 4 bases at J, with 9 bases between the two ends. In germline, CDR1 is KGHSH, CDR2 LQKENI. The CDR3 has 14 residues. The CDR3 DNA sequence: TGTGCCAGCTCACCACCGGGAGGGGGCTATGGCTACACCTTC. This translates into CASSPPGGGYGYTF.

This chain uses TRBV7-9 with TRBJ2-1; tentative D call: TRBD1 (5 bases). The CDR3 length is 15 residues. Germline CDR1 is SEHNR and CDR2 is FQNEAQ (reference sequence). V was pared by 0 bases and J by 6 bases, with 12 bases between. CDR3 protein: CASSLAIGAFNEQFF. In DNA form, the CDR3 reads TGTGCCAGCAGCTTAGCAATTGGGGCCTTCAATGAGCAGTTCTTC.

The chain is built from TRBV4-2 and TRBJ1-5; possible D gene TRBD1, 5 bases. Germline V lookup: CDR1 LGHNA, CDR2 YNFKEQ. V was clipped by 0 bases and J by 5 bases, with 14 bases between them. The CDR3 is made up of 16 amino acids. The CDR3 protein is CASSQEFGTGHQPQHF. The CDR3 nucleotides are TGTGCCAGCAGCCAAGAGTTCGGGACTGGTCATCAGCCCCAGCATTTT.

This rearrangement joins TRBV4-1 to TRBJ1-1; tentative D call: TRBD1 (6 bases). Per germline, CDR1 MGHRA and CDR2 YSYEKL. Deletions cut 0 bases from V and 0 bases from J, with 14 bases between. This CDR3 comprises 17 residues. CDR3: CASSQEGARGMNTEAFF. CDR3 DNA: TGCGCCAGCAGCCAAGAGGGAGCGAGGGGGATGAACACTGAAGCTTTCTTT.

This chain uses TRBV2 with TRBJ2-7; 8 bases align to TRBD2. Germline V gene lookup returns CDR1 SNHLY and CDR2 FYNNEI. Unmatched junction bases numbered 11, after V lost 9 bases and J lost 7 bases. The CDR3 runs 13 residues. The CDR3 here is CASDPRASGEQYF. In nucleotides, the CDR3 is TGTGCCAGTGATCCCCGGGCTAGCGGGGAGCAGTACTTC.

This clone was detected a few times. This sequence joins TRBV10-3 and TRBJ2-7; 10 bases match TRBD2. This CDR3 has 13 amino acids. Germline-derived CDR1 and CDR2 are ENHRY and SYGVKD. V lost 3 bases, J lost 4 bases, and 0 bases stayed unmatched. CDR3 coding DNA: TGTGCCATCAGTGAACTAGCGGGGTACGAGCAGTACTTC. Amino acid sequence: CAISELAGYEQYF.